Presented here are 29 T cell receptor beta chains from one specimen sequenced in a study of CD8 T cells in cerebrospinal fluid in Alzheimer's disease. TCRdb reanalyzed the 10x single-cell sequencing reads and collapses them to one entry per CDR3 protein, without DNA. This repertoire includes some 770 distinct CDR3 sequences. Sequencing was carried out using cerebrospinal fluid. These receptors were collected from a human donor with Parkinson's disease.

This clonotype ranks as medium-sized in terms of frequency. The rearrangement joins TRBV11-2 to TRBJ1-1; checking the TCRdb D call of TRBD1 is not possible without DNA. This CDR3 contains 14 residues. In germline, CDR1 is SGHAT, CDR2 FQNNGV. CDR3 sequence reads: CASRSGTGSAEAFF.

The CDR3 loop reads CASSPNQGAIAYGYTF. This chain joins TRBV7-6 and TRBJ1-2; TCRdb picks TRBD1, but there is no DNA to check that call. This CDR3 region has 16 residues. Per the germline V gene, CDR1 is SGHVS and CDR2 is FNYEAQ.

The J gene is TRBJ1-3, the V gene TRBV11-2; TCRdb outputs TRBD1, but without DNA this stays unchecked. CDR3 size: 15 residues. The V gene's germline CDR1 is SGHAT and CDR2 FQNNGV. The CDR3 loop is CASSFQGGSGNTIYF.

This clonotype is classed as large by frequency. The rearrangement links TRBV9 to TRBJ2-5; the D call of TRBD1 rests on TCRdb alone, since no DNA is present to check it. Germline-derived CDR1 and CDR2 are SGDLS and YYNGEE. The CDR3 covers 14 residues. CDR3 protein: CASSVVTGQGTQYF.

This clonotype is classed as large by frequency. This rearrangement joins TRBV6-5 to TRBJ1-5. Germline assignment: CDR1 MNHEY and CDR2 SVGAGI. This CDR3 spans 14 amino acids. The CDR3 loop reads CASSYSLSNQPQHF.

By frequency, this clonotype registers medium-sized. The gene calls are TRBV28 and TRBJ1-3; with no DNA, the TCRdb D assignment of TRBD1 cannot be verified. The CDR3 length is 16 residues. Per germline, CDR1 MDHEN and CDR2 SYDVKM. CDR3 sequence: CASSHLGGSSGNTIYF.

Frequency places this clonotype as large. V usage is TRBV7-2 and J usage is TRBJ1-3. Germline V gives CDR1 SGHTA, CDR2 FQGNSA. The CDR3 totals 15 residues. This CDR3 is CASSLYSLSGNTIYF.

The V call is TRBV20-1, the J call TRBJ2-3; there is no DNA to check the TCRdb D call of TRBD2. This CDR3 has 14 amino acids. Germline CDR1 is DFQATT and CDR2 is SNEGSKA (reference sequence). CDR3 protein: CSARLAGTTDTQYF.

This clonotype is classed as medium-sized (0.01 to 0.1%) by frequency. The chain recombines TRBV4-3 with TRBJ2-3; without DNA, the TCRdb call of TRBD2 cannot be checked. There are 17 residues in the CDR3. Germline assignment: CDR1 LGHNA and CDR2 YSLEER. The CDR3 protein is CASSRIVSSGGTDTQYF.

This clonotype is called large based on its frequency. The chain recombines TRBV7-2 with TRBJ2-5; TCRdb outputs TRBD2, but without DNA this stays unchecked. The CDR3 sequence is 17 residues long. CDR1 and CDR2 from the germline V gene are SGHTA and FQGNSA. The CDR3: CASSPMLAGGPGETQYF.

This clonotype shows up as large by frequency. The CDR3 spells CSVWDRGYTEAFF. The chain employs TRBV29-1 and TRBJ1-1; lacking DNA, the TRBD1 call made by TCRdb goes unchecked. The V gene's germline CDR1 is SQVTM and CDR2 ANQGSEA. The length of the CDR3 is 13 residues.

This clonotype is classed as medium-sized by frequency. The rearrangement joins TRBV6-2 or TRBV6-3 to TRBJ2-5; TCRdb reports TRBD2, a call that lacks DNA to check it against. Germline CDR1 is MNHEY and CDR2 is SVGEGT. The CDR3 extends over 14 amino acids. CDR3 sequence reads: CASQARVGGETQYF.

This clonotype is classed as large by frequency. This sequence joins TRBV20-1 and TRBJ1-1. Germline V gene data show CDR1 as DFQATT and CDR2 as SNEGSKA (reference sequence). This CDR3 contains 13 residues. The CDR3 region is CSASGSWDTEAFF.

This clonotype is labeled large (0.1 to 1%) based on frequency. The chain carries TRBV7-2 and TRBJ2-2; there is no DNA to check the TCRdb D call of TRBD1. The CDR3 extends over 13 amino acids. Germline loops: CDR1 SGHTA, CDR2 FQGNSA. CDR3 sequence: CASSPRRDGELFF.

The gene calls are TRBV2 and TRBJ2-7; TCRdb selects TRBD2, and the lack of DNA leaves this call unchecked. In germline, CDR1 is SNHLY, CDR2 FYNNEI. The CDR3 loop spans 16 amino acids. The CDR3 spells CASRPGLAGVSYEQYF.

In terms of frequency, this clonotype is large. CDR3: CASSQGGNTEAFF. The rearrangement joins TRBV4-3 to TRBJ1-1. From germline, CDR1 is LGHNA and CDR2 YSLEER. This CDR3 has 13 amino acids.

By frequency, this clonotype is large. This chain connects TRBV7-2 to TRBJ1-6; TCRdb returns TRBD1, unconfirmable since there is no DNA. The CDR3 has 15 amino acids. Germline V CDR1 and CDR2: SGHTA, FQGNSA. The CDR3 protein is CASSLDRGPSSPLHF.

By frequency, this clonotype is large. The chain has TRBV7-9 and TRBJ1-5. The germline gives CDR1 SEHNR, CDR2 FQNEAQ (reference sequence). The CDR3 is 12 amino acids. The chain's CDR3 is CASSLVNQPQHF.

In terms of frequency, this clonotype is medium-sized. The V gene is TRBV30, the J gene TRBJ2-3; without DNA, the TCRdb call of TRBD1 cannot be checked. The CDR3 has 13 residues. Per germline, CDR1 GTSNPN and CDR2 SVGIG (reference sequence). CDR3 sequence reads: CAWSAMGTNTQYF.

This clonotype is labeled medium-sized based on frequency. J is TRBJ1-1 and V is TRBV19. CDR1 LNHDA and CDR2 SQIVND come from the germline V gene (reference sequence). This CDR3 is built from 13 residues. The CDR3 is CASNPRENTEAFF.

Frequency places this clonotype as large. This rearrangement joins TRBV20-1 to TRBJ2-5; TCRdb's D call of TRBD1 is untestable without DNA. The CDR3 loop spans 16 amino acids. Germline V gives CDR1 DFQATT, CDR2 SNEGSKA (reference sequence). The CDR3 protein is CSATGSPRGLGETQYF.

This clonotype ranks as large in terms of frequency. The J gene is TRBJ1-5, the V gene TRBV7-8. The CDR3 runs to 14 residues. Germline V gene data show CDR1 as SGHVS and CDR2 as FQNEAQ. CDR3 region: CASSLEAAHQPQHF.

This clonotype is medium-sized by frequency. The V call is TRBV6-5, the J call TRBJ1-1; TCRdb picks TRBD1, but there is no DNA to check that call. CDR1 and CDR2 from the germline V gene are MNHEY and SVGAGI. This CDR3 comprises 13 residues. The CDR3 loop is CASKFRGNTEAFF.

This clonotype is large (0.1 to 1%) by frequency. The CDR3 spells CASSLVAAGGLPTGWTF. The gene calls are TRBV7-3 and TRBJ1-2; the D call of TRBD1 rests on TCRdb alone, since no DNA is present to check it. This CDR3 region has 17 residues. The germline CDR1 and CDR2 sequences are SGHTA and FQGTGA.

In terms of frequency, this clonotype is medium-sized. The genes are TRBV5-6 and TRBJ1-2; without DNA, the TCRdb call of TRBD1 cannot be checked. The CDR3 runs 14 residues. Germline V CDR1 and CDR2: SGHDT, YYEEEE. The CDR3 sequence is CASTTEGHLYGYTF.

By frequency, this clonotype is medium-sized. The V gene is TRBV27, the J gene TRBJ2-2; TCRdb returns TRBD2, unconfirmable since there is no DNA. CDR1 and CDR2 from the germline V gene are MNHEY and SMNVEV (reference sequence). The CDR3 spans 17 residues. CDR3 amino acids: CASSLLAGGQDTGELFF.

Judged by frequency, this clonotype is medium-sized. The chain is built from TRBV28 and TRBJ1-6; absent DNA, TCRdb's TRBD1 call cannot be checked. The CDR3 has 18 amino acids. Germline V gene lookup returns CDR1 MDHEN and CDR2 SYDVKM. CDR3 in amino acids: CASSPGQEGAIRNSPLHF.

The chain uses TRBV28 and TRBJ2-1; TCRdb selects TRBD1, and the lack of DNA leaves this call unchecked. The CDR3 sequence is 15 residues long. The germline V gene encodes CDR1 MDHEN and CDR2 SYDVKM. The CDR3 loop reads CASSFGRGPHNEQFF.

In terms of frequency, this clonotype is medium-sized. The chain carries TRBV6-1 and TRBJ1-1. The CDR3 runs 17 residues. Looked up from germline, CDR1 is MNHNS and CDR2 is SASEGT. The CDR3 is CASSEFGFGTANTEAFF.